Following are 19 T cell receptor beta chains from one sample sequenced in a study of blood T cell repertoires in COVID-19. Sequenced by immunoSEQ multiplex PCR; TCRdb stores in-frame clones only, minus some. The sample has 51,000 or so clones, around 86% seen once. Sample: peripheral blood. Receptors were obtained from a man between 65 and 80 years old with active COVID-19.

V and J are TRBV3-1 (or the pseudogene TRBV3-2) and TRBJ2-1; D gene ambiguous. CDR3 length equals 13 residues. Germline CDR1 reads LGHDT; CDR2 reads YNNKEL (reference sequence). V lost 4 bases to trimming and J lost 4 bases, with 8 bases between them. In DNA form, the CDR3 reads TGTGCCAGCAGCCCCGACACGTACAATGAGCAGTTCTTC. Its translation is CASSPDTYNEQFF.

This clone was counted a few times. The chain has TRBV6-6 and TRBJ1-3, with TRBD1 matching 10 bases. This CDR3 is built from 14 residues. The junction had 0 bases not matched to a gene; V was cut back by 4 bases and J by 3 bases. Germline V lookup: CDR1 MNHNY, CDR2 SVGAGI (reference sequence). In nucleotides, the CDR3 is TGTGCCAGCAGTTGGGACAGGGGTGGAAACACCATATATTTT. It translates to CASSWDRGGNTIYF.

The CDR3 nucleotides are TGCGCCAGCAGCCAAGACGCAGTGGGGGCTGGTTATGACATTCAGTACTTC. This sequence encodes CASSQDAVGAGYDIQYF. V gene TRBV4-3 combines with J gene TRBJ2-4; TRBD1 is a possible D gene (6 bases). CDR1 is LGHNA, CDR2 YSLEER, per germline. The V end was cut by 0 bases, the J end by 8 bases, with 20 bases between. The CDR3 loop spans 17 amino acids.

V and J are TRBV5-8 and TRBJ2-5, with 8 bases that match TRBD1. Trimming at V came to 4 bases and at J to 1 base, leaving 6 bases not matched to a gene. The germline CDR1 and CDR2 sequences are SGHTS and YDEGEE. The CDR3 is 15 amino acids. CDR3 residues: CASSPGTGAQETQYF. Written as DNA, the CDR3 is TGTGCCAGCAGCCCGGGGACAGGCGCCCAAGAGACCCAGTACTTC.

The V call is TRBV5-6, the J call TRBJ1-5; 9 bases match TRBD1. The CDR3 totals 18 residues. The J segment lost 0 bases and the V segment lost 0 bases, leaving 7 bases of the junction unmatched. Germline CDR1 is SGHDT and CDR2 is YYEEEE. The DNA of the CDR3 is TGTGCCAGCAGCTTGGGGGGGGGACAGGGTAATAGCAATCAGCCCCAGCATTTT. Its protein is CASSLGGGQGNSNQPQHF.

The rearrangement links TRBV7-9 to TRBJ1-1, with TRBD1 matching 8 bases. Germline loops: CDR1 SEHNR, CDR2 FQNEAQ (reference sequence). V was pared by 5 bases and J by 3 bases, with 5 bases of the junction left unmatched. This CDR3 is built from 14 residues. The chain's CDR3 is CASSPQGGDTEAFF. DNA for the CDR3: TGTGCCAGCAGCCCACAGGGGGGGGACACTGAAGCTTTCTTT. Drawing the rest from reference TRBV7-9 and TRBJ1-1, the complete variable domain is DTGVSQNPRHKITKRGQNVTFRCDPISEHNRLYWYRQTLGQGPEFLTYFQNEAQLEKSRLLSDRFSAERPKGSFSTLEIQRTEQGDSAMYLCASSPQGGDTEAFFGQGTRLTVV.

This clone was recorded only once. The CDR3 DNA reads TGTGCCAGTAGCCCCCCGGCAGCGGGAGATTCACCCCTCCACTTT. The encoded protein is CASSPPAAGDSPLHF. The rearrangement links TRBV19 to TRBJ1-6, with unresolved D. CDR3 length equals 15 residues. The germline CDR1 and CDR2 sequences are LNHDA and SQIVND (reference sequence). The V end lost 6 bases, the J end lost 8 bases, and 17 bases lay between the germline ends.

The chain employs TRBV18 and TRBJ2-2; D is perhaps TRBD1 (5 bases). The CDR3 has 16 residues. V was shortened by 1 base and J by 4 bases, with 13 bases between the two germline ends. Germline-derived CDR1 and CDR2 are KGHSH and LQKENI. The CDR3 region is CASSPLSQGSTGELFF. The CDR3 nucleotides are TGTGCCAGCTCACCACTTAGTCAGGGAAGCACCGGGGAGCTGTTTTTT.

This clone was observed a handful of times. CDR3 sequence: CASKQHSGNTIYF. DNA for the CDR3: TGTGCCAGCAAACAGCACTCTGGAAACACCATATATTTT. The V and J genes are TRBV27 and TRBJ1-3; D is undetermined. V was clipped by 7 bases and J by 0 bases, with 7 bases between them. The CDR3 loop spans 13 amino acids. CDR1 and CDR2 from the germline V gene are MNHEY and SMNVEV (reference sequence).

The gene calls are TRBV10-3 and TRBJ1-5, with TRBD1 matching over 7 bases. The CDR3 extends over 12 amino acids. CDR1 is ENHRY, CDR2 SYGVKD, per germline. Germline trimming cut 10 bases from V and 4 bases from J; bases unmatched to any gene: 4. CDR3 coding DNA: TGTGCCACCGGGACAGCTAATCAGCCCCAGCATTTT. This encodes CATGTANQPQHF.

The V call is TRBV5-5, the J call TRBJ2-1, with D possibly TRBD1 on 6 matching bases. The CDR3 consists of 15 residues. Germline loops: CDR1 SGHKS, CDR2 YYEKEE (reference sequence). V gave up 2 bases and J gave up 5 bases, with 14 bases separating them. Here the CDR3 DNA reads TGTGCCAGCAGCTTCCCCAGGACAGCCGACAATGAGCAGTTCTTC. The encoded protein is CASSFPRTADNEQFF.

The gene calls are TRBV6-6 and TRBJ2-4, with D perhaps TRBD1 (6 bases). V lost 7 bases, J lost 11 bases, and 21 bases lay in between. Germline-derived CDR1 and CDR2 are MNHNY and SVGAGI (reference sequence). This CDR3 contains 14 residues. CDR3 sequence reads: CASTDRSGQLVQYF. The DNA of the CDR3 is TGTGCCAGCACCGACAGGTCGGGACAATTAGTTCAGTACTTC.

The gene calls are TRBV9 and TRBJ2-7; 10 bases fit TRBD1. V lost 3 bases to trimming and J lost 4 bases; unmatched junction nucleotides: 4. The CDR3 loop spans 14 amino acids. Per germline, CDR1 SGDLS and CDR2 YYNGEE. CDR3 sequence (DNA): TGTGCCAGCAGCGGGACAGGGGGATCGTACGAGCAGTACTTC. Amino acids: CASSGTGGSYEQYF.

The chain employs TRBV5-1 and TRBJ1-5, with TRBD1 matching 7 bases. Germline CDR1 is SGHRS and CDR2 is YFSETQ. The J segment lost 2 bases and the V segment lost 4 bases, leaving 6 bases of the junction unmatched. This CDR3 spans 15 amino acids. For the CDR3, the DNA is TGCGCCAGCAGCCCCGGGACAGTGGGCAATCAGCCCCAGCATTTT. Translating it yields CASSPGTVGNQPQHF.

This chain uses TRBV4-1 with TRBJ2-3, with 11 bases aligning to TRBD2. With V trimmed by 4 bases and J by 6 bases, 21 bases remained unmatched. Germline CDR1 reads MGHRA; CDR2 reads YSYEKL. This CDR3 spans 20 amino acids. The CDR3 loop reads CASSLGPRGLADLRADTQYF. Here the CDR3 DNA reads TGCGCCAGCAGCCTAGGCCCTCGGGGACTAGCGGATCTTAGGGCCGATACGCAGTATTTT.

V gene TRBV3-1 (or the pseudogene TRBV3-2) combines with J gene TRBJ2-2; D may be TRBD2 (5 bases). Per germline, CDR1 LGHDT and CDR2 YNNKEL (reference sequence). V dropped 2 bases and J dropped 5 bases, with 9 bases sitting between them. The CDR3 is 14 residues long. CDR3 residues: CASSQRTGTGELFF. The CDR3 DNA is TGTGCCAGCAGCCAACGGACGGGGACCGGGGAGCTGTTTTTT.

The chain employs TRBV4-3 and TRBJ2-7; 8 bases are shared with TRBD1. Trimming cost V 0 bases and J 1 base; bases outside gene matches: 2. Looked up from germline, CDR1 is LGHNA and CDR2 is YSLEER. This CDR3 has 15 residues. CDR3 sequence: CASSQDRTGSYEQYF. As DNA, the CDR3 is TGCGCCAGCAGCCAAGATCGGACAGGGTCCTACGAGCAGTACTTC.

This chain joins TRBV30 and TRBJ2-5; 7 nucleotides match TRBD1. Germline V CDR1 and CDR2: GTSNPN, SVGIG (reference sequence). CDR3 length equals 13 residues. J gave up 1 base and V 2 bases, and 1 base lay outside the gene matches. The CDR3 DNA is TGTGCCTGGAGTACAGGGGTCCAAGAGACCCAGTACTTC. Translated: CAWSTGVQETQYF.

The chain uses TRBV9 and TRBJ2-5, with D tentatively TRBD1 (5 bases). The germline V gene has CDR1 SGDLS and CDR2 YYNGEE. The CDR3 runs to 13 residues. Trimming took off 9 bases at V and 5 bases at J, with 17 bases between the two ends. The CDR3 loop reads CATPTRDRETQYF. The CDR3 DNA sequence: TGTGCCACACCGACCAGGGATCGGGAGACCCAGTACTTC.